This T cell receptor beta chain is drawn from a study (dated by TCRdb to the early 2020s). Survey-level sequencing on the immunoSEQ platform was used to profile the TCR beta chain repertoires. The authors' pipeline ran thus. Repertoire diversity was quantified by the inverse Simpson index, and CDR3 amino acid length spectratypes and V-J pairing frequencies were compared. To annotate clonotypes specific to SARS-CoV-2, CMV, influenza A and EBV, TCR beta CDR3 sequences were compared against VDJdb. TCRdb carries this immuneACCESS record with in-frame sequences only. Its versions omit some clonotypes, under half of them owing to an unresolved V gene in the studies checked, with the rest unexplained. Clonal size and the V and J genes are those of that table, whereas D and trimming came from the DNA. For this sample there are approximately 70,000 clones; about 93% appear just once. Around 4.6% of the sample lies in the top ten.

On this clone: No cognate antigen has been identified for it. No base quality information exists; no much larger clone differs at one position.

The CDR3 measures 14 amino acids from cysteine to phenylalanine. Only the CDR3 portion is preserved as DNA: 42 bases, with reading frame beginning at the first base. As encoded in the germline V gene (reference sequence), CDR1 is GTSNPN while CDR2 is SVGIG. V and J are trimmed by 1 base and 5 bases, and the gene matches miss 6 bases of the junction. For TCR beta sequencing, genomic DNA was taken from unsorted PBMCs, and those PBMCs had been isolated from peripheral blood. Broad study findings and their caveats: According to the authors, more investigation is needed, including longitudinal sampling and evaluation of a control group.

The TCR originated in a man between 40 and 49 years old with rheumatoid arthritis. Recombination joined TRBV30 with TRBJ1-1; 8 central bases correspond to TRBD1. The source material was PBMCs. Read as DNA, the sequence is TGTGCCTGGAGTGAAACAGGGGGATGGACTGAAGCTTTCTTT. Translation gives CAWSETGGWTEAFF.